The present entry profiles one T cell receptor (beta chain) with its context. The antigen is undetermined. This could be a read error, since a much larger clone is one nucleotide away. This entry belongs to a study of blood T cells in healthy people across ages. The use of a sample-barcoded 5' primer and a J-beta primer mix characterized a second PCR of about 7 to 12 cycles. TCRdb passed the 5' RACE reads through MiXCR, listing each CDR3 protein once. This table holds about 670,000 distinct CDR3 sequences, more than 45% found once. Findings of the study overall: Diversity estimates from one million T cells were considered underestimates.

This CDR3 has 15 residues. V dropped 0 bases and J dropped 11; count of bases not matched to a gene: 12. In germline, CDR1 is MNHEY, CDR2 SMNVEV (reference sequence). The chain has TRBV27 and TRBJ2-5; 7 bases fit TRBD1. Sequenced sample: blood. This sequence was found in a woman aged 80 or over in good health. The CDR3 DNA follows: TGTGCCAGCAGTTTATCGCGGACAGGACGGATTGAGCAGTACTTC. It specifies CASSLSRTGRIEQYF.